The 25 T cell receptor beta chains presented below share a single source sample, sequenced in a study of CD8 T cells in ankylosing spondylitis. TCRdb re-analysed the 5' RACE reads in MiXCR, keeping a single row per CDR3 protein. The data show about 96,000 distinct CDR3 sequences, with roughly 9.6% seen just once and 4.5% to 5.5% held by the top ten. The specimen sequenced was blood, either unsorted or a sorted T cell fraction (not recorded which). Receptor source: a male donor with ankylosing spondylitis or in good health (not recorded which).

This clonotype was counted at least ten times. This chain connects TRBV7-8 to TRBJ2-7; D remains ambiguous. Deletions cut 3 bases from V and 3 bases from J, with 15 bases between. The CDR3 totals 15 residues. CDR1 and CDR2 (germline): SGHVS, FQNEAQ. The DNA for the CDR3 is TGTGCCAGCAGCTTGCCAGGCACCCCTTTCTACGAGCAGTACTTC. Translated: CASSLPGTPFYEQYF.

In this sample, this clonotype turned up many times. The V and J genes are TRBV20-1 and TRBJ1-6; perhaps TRBD1 as D (6 bases). Germline CDR1 DFQATT, CDR2 SNEGSKA (reference sequence). This CDR3 is 17 amino acids long. V was trimmed by 5 bases and J by 0 bases, leaving 17 bases between them. The chain's CDR3 is CSAEKGGTSSYNSPLHF. The DNA of the CDR3 is TGCAGTGCTGAAAAAGGGGGAACGAGCTCCTATAATTCACCCCTCCACTTT.

This clonotype was recorded at least ten times. The V gene is TRBV2, the J gene TRBJ1-5; unclear D gene. Germline CDR1 reads SNHLY; CDR2 reads FYNNEI. The CDR3 spans 13 residues. V was trimmed by 6 bases and J by 4 bases, leaving 10 bases between them. The CDR3 protein is CASRVSGNQPQHF. The CDR3 coding sequence is TGTGCCAGCAGGGTCTCCGGTAATCAGCCCCAGCATTTT.

This clonotype was picked up many times. The chain combines TRBV18 with TRBJ1-1, with D unresolved. CDR3 size: 13 residues. Germline assignment: CDR1 KGHSH and CDR2 LQKENI. V was cut by 6 bases and J by 0 bases, with 8 bases left in between. CDR3 sequence (DNA): TGTGCCAGCTCTCGCGATCTGAACACTGAAGCTTTCTTT. Protein sequence: CASSRDLNTEAFF.

The gene calls are TRBV21-1 and TRBJ1-5; the table names TRBD1, a call not compared with the DNA. TRBV21-1 is listed as a pseudogene. There are 18 residues in the CDR3. The CDR3 loop is CASSKYTPNRGVGQPQHF. The CDR3 region has the DNA TGTGCCAGCAGCAAATACACTCCAAACAGGGGCGTCGGTCAGCCCCAGCATTTT.

This clonotype was seen at least ten times. V usage is TRBV20-1 and J usage is TRBJ1-1; D may be TRBD1 (5 bases). V was trimmed by 0 bases and J by 0 bases, leaving 11 bases between them. Germline CDR1 is DFQATT and CDR2 is SNEGSKA (reference sequence). The CDR3 extends over 15 amino acids. The CDR3 protein is CSARDGDGMNTEAFF. As DNA, the CDR3 is TGCAGTGCTAGAGATGGGGACGGGATGAACACTGAAGCTTTCTTT.

This clonotype showed up many times. The rearrangement joins TRBV25-1 to TRBJ1-1; 9 positions match TRBD1. CDR1 is MGHDK and CDR2 is SYGVNS in the germline V gene. Trimming at V came to 3 bases and at J to 10 bases, leaving 6 bases not matched to a gene. This CDR3 comprises 13 residues. The CDR3 region has the DNA TGTGCCAGCAGTGAGGGACAGGGTTTTCGAGCTTTCTTT. It is translated as CASSEGQGFRAFF.

This clonotype was recorded at least ten times. The V and J genes are TRBV6-5 and TRBJ2-7; D ambiguous. CDR1 is MNHEY and CDR2 is SVGAGI in the germline V gene. This CDR3 contains 16 residues. V was pared by 0 bases and J by 4 bases, with 16 bases between. CDR3 sequence (DNA): TGTGCCAGCAGTTACTCGGGGATTTCAGAAGGGTACGAGCAGTACTTC. It is translated as CASSYSGISEGYEQYF.

This clonotype was observed at least ten times. V usage is TRBV24-1 and J usage is TRBJ2-1, with D perhaps TRBD1 (6 bases). The CDR3 is 15 amino acids. CDR1 is KGHDR, CDR2 SFDVKD, per germline. The V end was cut by 10 bases, the J end by 0 bases, with 15 bases between. In DNA, the CDR3 is TGTGCCACGCGGCCCACAGGGAACTCCTACAATGAGCAGTTCTTC. It codes for CATRPTGNSYNEQFF.

This clonotype was recorded at least ten times. The J gene is TRBJ2-1, the V gene TRBV12-3 or TRBV12-4; weak D call: TRBD1 (6 bases). V lost 5 bases and J lost 5, with 13 bases in between. There are 14 residues in the CDR3. DNA for the CDR3: TGTGCCAGCAGTCCTAGGACAGAAAACAATGAGCAGTTCTTC. Protein: CASSPRTENNEQFF.

At least ten counts were recorded for this clonotype. This chain connects TRBV5-1 to TRBJ1-1; D is possibly TRBD1 (5 bases). Germline-derived CDR1 and CDR2 are SGHRS and YFSETQ. Trimming took off 0 bases at V and 0 bases at J, with 9 bases between the two ends. This CDR3 comprises 15 residues. CDR3 DNA sequence: TGCGCCAGCAGCTTGGGGGCAGGGATGAACACTGAAGCTTTCTTT. The encoded protein is CASSLGAGMNTEAFF. Combining the CDR3 with reference TRBV5-1 and TRBJ1-1 gives the whole variable domain KAGVTQTPRYLIKTRGQQVTLSCSPISGHRSVSWYQQTPGQGLQFLFEYFSETQRNKGNFPGRFSGRQFSNSRSEMNVSTLELGDSALYLCASSLGAGMNTEAFFGQGTRLTVV.

This chain uses TRBV4-1 with TRBJ2-3; unclear D gene. The CDR3 extends over 15 amino acids. Germline V gives CDR1 MGHRA, CDR2 YSYEKL. Trimming took off 4 bases at V and 0 bases at J, with 11 bases between the two ends. CDR3 sequence: CASSPVRSSTDTQYF. CDR3 DNA sequence: TGCGCCAGCAGCCCGGTGAGGTCGAGCACAGATACGCAGTATTTT.

This clonotype was seen many times. This rearrangement joins TRBV27 to TRBJ2-2; 9 bases line up with TRBD1. The CDR3 is 16 residues long. Trimming removed 3 bases from V and 6 bases from J; junction bases left unmatched: 8. The germline CDR1 and CDR2 sequences are MNHEY and SMNVEV (reference sequence). The CDR3 region has the DNA TGTGCCAGCAGTTTCCTCCGGGACAGGGACGCCGGGGAGCTGTTTTTT. This sequence encodes CASSFLRDRDAGELFF.

This clonotype has a handful of counts. An end of the junction does not agree with germline; a read error may underlie this. The chain combines TRBV19 with TRBJ2-2; a weak D match, TRBD1 (6 bases). From germline, CDR1 is LNHDA and CDR2 SQIVND (reference sequence). This CDR3 comprises 14 residues. The CDR3 DNA is TGTGTCAGTAGATGGACAGAAAGCACCGGGGAGCTGTTTTTT. Protein product: CVSRWTESTGELFF.

The chain carries TRBV7-2 and TRBJ2-7, with D unclear. CDR3 size: 15 residues. CDR1 SGHTA and CDR2 FQGNSA come from the germline V gene. V dropped 0 bases and J dropped 5 bases, with 14 bases sitting between them. CDR3 coding DNA: TGTGCCAGCAGCTTAGCGCAGGTCCTAACCGACGAGCAGTACTTC. Translation: CASSLAQVLTDEQYF.

This clonotype was counted ten times or more. V gene TRBV5-1 combines with J gene TRBJ2-1; D could derive from TRBD1 or TRBD2 (5 bases each). CDR1 and CDR2 from the germline V gene are SGHRS and YFSETQ. The length of the CDR3 is 13 residues. The V gene lost 0 bases and the J gene lost 6 bases, with 7 bases spanning the gap. CDR3 DNA: TGCGCCAGCAGCTTGGTGGGGGTCAATGAGCAGTTCTTC. As protein: CASSLVGVNEQFF. The whole variable domain, remainder taken from reference TRBV5-1 and TRBJ2-1, is KAGVTQTPRYLIKTRGQQVTLSCSPISGHRSVSWYQQTPGQGLQFLFEYFSETQRNKGNFPGRFSGRQFSNSRSEMNVSTLELGDSALYLCASSLVGVNEQFFGPGTRLTVL.

This clonotype was seen repeatedly, ten times or more. V is TRBV6-6 and J is TRBJ2-7; possibly TRBD1 for D (5 bases). CDR3 size: 14 residues. V was shortened by 5 bases and J by 2 bases, with 13 bases between the two germline ends. Germline V gene lookup returns CDR1 MNHNY and CDR2 SVGAGI (reference sequence). CDR3 bases: TGTGCCAGCAGTGAAGGGGTCGGCCCCTACGAGCAGTACTTC. Its translation is CASSEGVGPYEQYF.

This clonotype showed up just a few times. CDR3 in DNA: TGTGCCAGCAGCCAACTTTACAGGGGCCTAGCGAACACCGGGGAGCTGTTTTTT. It codes for CASSQLYRGLANTGELFF. This rearrangement joins TRBV14 to TRBJ2-2, with 7 bases lining up with TRBD1. V was pared by 2 bases and J by 0 bases, with 9 bases of the junction left unmatched. The germline V gene encodes CDR1 SGHDN and CDR2 FVKESK. The CDR3 runs 18 residues.

This clonotype was counted ten times or more. The chain combines TRBV20-1 with TRBJ2-7, with 9 nucleotides matching TRBD1. Germline CDR1 DFQATT, CDR2 SNEGSKA (reference sequence). V lost 5 bases, J lost 7 bases, and 18 bases stayed unmatched. The CDR3 sequence is 16 residues long. CDR3 DNA: TGCAGTGCTCTCCGGGACAGGGACTTGCTGGTTGGGGAGCAGTACTTC. Its translation: CSALRDRDLLVGEQYF.

This clonotype was seen a handful of times. The chain recombines TRBV7-2 with TRBJ1-6, with D tentatively TRBD1 (5 bases). Germline CDR1 reads SGHTA; CDR2 reads FQGNSA. The CDR3 has 15 amino acids. Trimming removed 1 base from V and 10 bases from J, with 14 bases in between. Here the CDR3 DNA reads TGTGCCAGCAGCTTAGTGGGGGGGAGTGGATCACCCCTCCACTTT. It codes for CASSLVGGSGSPLHF.

V and J are TRBV11-2 and TRBJ2-5; possible D gene TRBD2, 6 bases. Between the trimmed V and J ends, which lost 4 bases and 5 bases, there was a span of 11 bases. CDR3 length: 13 amino acids. Per germline, CDR1 SGHAT and CDR2 FQNNGV. The CDR3: CASSSAGVETQYF. In DNA form, the CDR3 reads TGTGCCAGCAGCTCAGCGGGCGTGGAGACCCAGTACTTC.

In its sample, this clonotype was seen many times. The rearrangement joins TRBV4-2 to TRBJ1-1, with D possibly TRBD1 on 5 matching bases. V was shortened by 0 bases and J by 8 bases, with 13 bases between the two germline ends. This CDR3 has 14 amino acids. The germline gives CDR1 LGHNA, CDR2 YNFKEQ. CDR3 in amino acids: CASSQDGGSGEAFF. The CDR3 DNA reads as TGTGCCAGCAGCCAAGATGGGGGGAGCGGCGAAGCTTTCTTT.

Many counts were recorded for this clonotype. Relative to the germline gene, one junction end is altered; a read error may explain this. This rearrangement joins TRBV5-5 to TRBJ1-1; the match to TRBD1 covers 8 bases. The CDR3 runs to 14 residues. Germline V gene lookup returns CDR1 SGHKS and CDR2 YYEKEE (reference sequence). CDR3 DNA sequence: TGTGCCAGCAGCCCAGACAGGGGAAACATTGAAGCTTTCTTT. Translated, it gives CASSPDRGNIEAFF.

This clonotype was seen ten or more times. The V and J genes are TRBV12-3 or TRBV12-4 and TRBJ2-3, with D hard to call. CDR3 length equals 14 residues. Trimming stripped 5 bases from V and 0 bases from J, with 9 bases between. The CDR3 reads CASSPSHSTDTQYF. In nucleotides, the CDR3 is TGTGCCAGCAGTCCCTCCCATAGCACAGATACGCAGTATTTT.

Many counts were recorded for this clonotype. This chain joins TRBV5-1 and TRBJ2-7; D is ambiguous. Per germline, CDR1 SGHRS and CDR2 YFSETQ. The CDR3 length is 15 residues. Trimming took off 4 bases at V and 1 base at J, with 15 bases between the two ends. The CDR3 DNA follows: TGCGCCAGCAGCCTATCCCCGGACGGGTCCTACGAGCAGTACTTC. Residues: CASSLSPDGSYEQYF. Filled out from reference TRBV5-1 and TRBJ2-7, the complete variable domain reads KAGVTQTPRYLIKTRGQQVTLSCSPISGHRSVSWYQQTPGQGLQFLFEYFSETQRNKGNFPGRFSGRQFSNSRSEMNVSTLELGDSALYLCASSLSPDGSYEQYFGPGTRLTVT.